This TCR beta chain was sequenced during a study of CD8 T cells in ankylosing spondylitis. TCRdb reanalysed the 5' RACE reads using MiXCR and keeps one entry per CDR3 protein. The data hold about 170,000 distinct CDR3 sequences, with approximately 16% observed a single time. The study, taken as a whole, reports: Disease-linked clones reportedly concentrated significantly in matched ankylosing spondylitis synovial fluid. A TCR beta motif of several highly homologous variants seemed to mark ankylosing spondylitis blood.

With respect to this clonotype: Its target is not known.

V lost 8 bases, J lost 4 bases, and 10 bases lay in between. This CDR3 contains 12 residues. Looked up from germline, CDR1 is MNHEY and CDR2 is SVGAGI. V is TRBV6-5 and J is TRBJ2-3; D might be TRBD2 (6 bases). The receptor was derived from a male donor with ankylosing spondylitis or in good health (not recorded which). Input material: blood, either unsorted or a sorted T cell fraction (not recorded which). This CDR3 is CASASGADTQYF. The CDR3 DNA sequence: TGTGCCAGCGCGTCGGGGGCAGATACGCAGTATTTT.